The source of this T cell receptor (beta chain) is a study of T cells in Graves' hyperthyroidism and ophthalmopathy. The CDR3 runs 14 residues. The germline V gene encodes CDR1 MNHEY and CDR2 SMNVEV (reference sequence). The ends were cut back, 3 bases at V and 0 bases at J, with 6 bases in the middle. Patients counted as stable if ophthalmopathy did not develop within 18 months. Diagnoses were established using clinical symptoms, serum thyroxine and TRAb, thyroid ultrasound and orbital computed tomography. This clonotype was picked up many times. Researchers took RNA transcripts and amplified the TCR beta CDR3 regions from them. A first-round RT-PCR of the TCR CDR3 used the HTBI primer set. TCRdb re-called the multiplex PCR reads with MiXCR, one entry per CDR3 protein. In the table there are approximately 370,000 distinct CDR3 sequences, 14% to 15% of which are singletons.

The genes are TRBV27 and TRBJ2-1; the D is unclear. The receptor's source is a woman in her twenties or thirties with Graves' hyperthyroidism. The sample consisted of blood. In DNA, the CDR3 is TGTGCCAGCAGTTTGGACCACTCCTACAATGAGCAGTTCTTC. It yields the protein CASSLDHSYNEQFF.